This T cell receptor (beta chain) was profiled in a study of regulatory T cells in long-lasting Graves disease. Findings of the study overall: Whereas about a thousand public clonotypes were shared by new patients, persistent patients shared more, at some 2,900. Favoring TRBV28, TRBJ1-2 and TRBJ2-5 was a feature seen in persistent disease.

Points on this clonotype: The antigen is unknown.

Time point here: persistent/refractory GD, antithyroid drugs over 5 years with positive TRAb. Making the TCR library involved RNA that had been extracted from PBMCs. It was by American Thyroid Association guidelines that Graves' disease was diagnosed. The TCR beta library used iRepertoire HTBI primers with Arm-PCR amplification of CDR3. TCRdb itself ran the multiplex PCR reads through MiXCR, one entry per CDR3 protein. The sample has about 460,000 distinct CDR3 sequences, 22% seen once. CDR1 and CDR2 from the germline V gene are GTSNPN and SVGIG (reference sequence). V lost 2 bases and J lost 5, with 12 bases in between. This CDR3 spans 13 amino acids.

The source is a female donor with Graves disease. This sample comprised peripheral blood mononuclear cells (PBMCs), obtained when the disease was refractory, from a patient treated with antithyroid drugs. This rearrangement joins TRBV30 to TRBJ1-2; D unresolved. CDR3 bases: TGTGCCTGGAGTCCCACATCTTATTATGGCTACACCTTC. Translation: CAWSPTSYYGYTF.